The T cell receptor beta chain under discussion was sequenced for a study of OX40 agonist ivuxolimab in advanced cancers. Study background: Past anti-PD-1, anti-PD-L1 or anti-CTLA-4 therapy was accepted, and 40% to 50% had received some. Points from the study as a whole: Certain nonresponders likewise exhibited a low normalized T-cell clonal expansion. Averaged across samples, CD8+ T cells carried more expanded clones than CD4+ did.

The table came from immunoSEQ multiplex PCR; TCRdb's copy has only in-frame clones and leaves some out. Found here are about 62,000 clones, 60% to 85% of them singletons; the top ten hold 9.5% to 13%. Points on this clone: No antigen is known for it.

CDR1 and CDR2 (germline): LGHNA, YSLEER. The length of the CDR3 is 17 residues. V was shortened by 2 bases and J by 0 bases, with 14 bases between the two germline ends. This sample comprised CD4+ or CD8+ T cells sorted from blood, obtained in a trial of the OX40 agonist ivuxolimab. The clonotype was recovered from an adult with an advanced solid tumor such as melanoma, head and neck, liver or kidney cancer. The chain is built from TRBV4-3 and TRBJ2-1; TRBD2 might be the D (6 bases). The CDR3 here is CASSQRRGASSYNEQFF. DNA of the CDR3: TGCGCCAGCAGCCAAAGGCGCGGGGCCAGCTCCTACAATGAGCAGTTCTTC.